This T cell receptor (beta chain) was sequenced during a study of blood T cell repertoires in COVID-19. Overall study context: From the United States, Italy and Spain came samples of acute and convalescent COVID-19. T cells, B-cell-depleted T cells, or PBMCs provided the cDNA or gDNA that served as material.

How the authors handled the data: Amplification of reference gene primers was used by the study to estimate nucleated cell counts. Clones were sequenced by immunoSEQ multiplex PCR, and TCRdb holds only the in-frame ones, with some missing. V and J calls and clone size follow that table, whereas D and trimming were derived from the DNA. The repertoire consists of about 220,000 clones, with roughly four fifths occurring once and the leading ten covering approximately 4.5%. Deletions cut 2 bases from V and 5 bases from J, with 7 bases between. CDR3 length: 11 residues. Germline-derived CDR1 and CDR2 are DFQATT and SNEGSKA (reference sequence).

This TCR was recovered from a woman in her seventies with acute or convalescent COVID-19. The chain carries TRBV20-1 and TRBJ2-7; D remains ambiguous. Sequenced: peripheral blood. The CDR3 spells CSARTPDEQYF. CDR3 DNA sequence: TGCAGTGCTAGAACTCCGGACGAGCAGTACTTC.